The 10 T cell receptor beta chains in this list originate from one sample, sequenced in a study of blood T cell repertoires in COVID-19. Some clones are missing from TCRdb's copy, which holds only in-frame ones; the method was immunoSEQ multiplex PCR. The data hold around 450,000 clones, with about 90% observed a single time. Sequencing was carried out using PBMCs or T cells enriched from blood (not recorded which). These receptors were obtained from a woman between 18 and 30 years old with acute COVID-19.

This chain uses TRBV4-1 with TRBJ1-5; TRBD1 matches at 9 bases. Germline-derived CDR1 and CDR2 are MGHRA and YSYEKL. The CDR3 covers 16 residues. Trimming at V came to 1 base and at J to 5 bases, leaving 6 bases not matched to a gene. DNA for the CDR3: TGCGCCAGCAGCCAAGGCATAACAGGGGGCGATCAGCCCCAGCATTTT. Translated, it gives CASSQGITGGDQPQHF.

The rearrangement joins TRBV27 to TRBJ1-2; 9 bases are shared with TRBD1. The CDR3 is 15 amino acids. CDR1 and CDR2 from the germline V gene are MNHEY and SMNVEV (reference sequence). V shed 6 bases, J shed 8 bases, and the junction held 13 bases outside the gene matches. In DNA, the CDR3 is TGTGCCAGCAGATCCGGACAGGGGCCCCCCCGCGGCTACACCTTC. This gives the protein CASRSGQGPPRGYTF.

The genes are TRBV5-1 and TRBJ2-1; D is unresolved. CDR1 SGHRS and CDR2 YFSETQ come from the germline V gene. With 4 bases removed from V and 0 bases from J, the gap between germline ends came to 8 bases. The CDR3 contains 14 residues. The CDR3 nucleotides are TGCGCCAGCAGCGGCGGTAGCTCCTACAATGAGCAGTTCTTC. It encodes CASSGGSSYNEQFF.

This clone was recorded only once. The rearrangement links TRBV10-2 to TRBJ2-3, with D possibly being TRBD1 (5 bases). Germline V gene data show CDR1 as WSHSY and CDR2 as SAAADI. Deletions cut 9 bases from V and 0 bases from J, with 16 bases between. The CDR3 totals 15 residues. Here the CDR3 reads CARGVGGSSTDTQYF. For the CDR3, the DNA is TGCGCCAGAGGGGTCGGCGGCTCTAGCACAGATACGCAGTATTTT.

V usage is TRBV7-3 and J usage is TRBJ2-3; 8 positions agree with TRBD2. There are 15 residues in the CDR3. The germline V gene encodes CDR1 SGHTA and CDR2 FQGTGA. The ends lost 5 bases at V and 2 bases at J; junction bases unmatched: 6. The CDR3 reads CASSGSGGPTDTQYF. The CDR3 DNA follows: TGTGCCAGCAGCGGAAGCGGGGGACCCACAGATACGCAGTATTTT.

This chain links TRBV2 with TRBJ1-5, with 7 bases lining up with TRBD1. CDR1 and CDR2 (germline): SNHLY, FYNNEI. The V segment lost 6 bases and the J segment 1 base; nucleotides outside the gene matches: 0. The CDR3 has 13 amino acids. Written as DNA, the CDR3 is TGTGCCAGCAGGGGACAGAGCAATCAGCCCCAGCATTTT. Translated, it gives CASRGQSNQPQHF.

The rearrangement uses TRBV4-2 and TRBJ1-2, with 9 bases that match TRBD1. V trimming: 4 bases; J trimming: 7 bases; junction bases outside the gene matches: 13. CDR3 length: 16 residues. The V gene's germline CDR1 is LGHNA and CDR2 YNFKEQ. For the CDR3, the DNA is TGTGCCAGCAGCCTCACCGGACAGGGGTTGTCACTTGGCTACACCTTC. Translation gives CASSLTGQGLSLGYTF.

This chain joins TRBV27 and TRBJ1-5; D is uncertain. V lost 7 bases and J lost 4, with 14 bases in between. This CDR3 has 14 amino acids. CDR1 is MNHEY, CDR2 SMNVEV, per germline (reference sequence). The chain's CDR3 is CASKSGVGNQPQHF. CDR3 nucleotides: TGTGCCAGCAAATCCGGGGTAGGGAATCAGCCCCAGCATTTT.

This chain connects TRBV2 to TRBJ1-2, with D perhaps matching TRBD1 (6 bases). V lost 8 bases to trimming and J lost 0 bases, with 10 bases between them. The CDR3 is 13 residues long. Germline V CDR1 and CDR2: SNHLY, FYNNEI. The CDR3 protein is CASGQSANYGYTF. The CDR3 nucleotides read TGTGCCAGCGGACAGTCCGCTAACTATGGCTACACCTTC.

The chain is built from TRBV5-6 and TRBJ1-1; D may be TRBD1 (6 bases). The V end was cut by 0 bases, the J end by 6 bases, with 12 bases between. This CDR3 is built from 14 residues. CDR1 and CDR2 (germline): SGHDT, YYEEEE. CDR3 DNA sequence: TGTGCCAGCAGCTTGGATTCGCAGGGGTCTGAAGCTTTCTTT. It codes for CASSLDSQGSEAFF.